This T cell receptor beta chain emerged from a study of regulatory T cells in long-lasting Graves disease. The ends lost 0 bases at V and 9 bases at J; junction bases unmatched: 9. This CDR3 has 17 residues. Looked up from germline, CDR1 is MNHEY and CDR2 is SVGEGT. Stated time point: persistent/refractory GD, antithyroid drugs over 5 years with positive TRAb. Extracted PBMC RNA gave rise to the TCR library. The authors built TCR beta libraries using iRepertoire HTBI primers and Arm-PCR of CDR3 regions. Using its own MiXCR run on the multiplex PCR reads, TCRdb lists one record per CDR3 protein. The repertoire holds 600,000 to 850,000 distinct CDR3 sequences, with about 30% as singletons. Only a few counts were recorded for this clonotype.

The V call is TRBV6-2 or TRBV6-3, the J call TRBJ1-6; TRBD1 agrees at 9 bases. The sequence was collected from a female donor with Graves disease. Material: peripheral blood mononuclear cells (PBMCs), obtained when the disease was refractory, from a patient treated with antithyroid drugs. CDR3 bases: TGTGCCAGCAGTTACTCGGCGGACAGGGGATATGGTTCACCCCTCCACTTT. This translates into CASSYSADRGYGSPLHF.